The 6 T cell receptor beta chains in this list originate from one sample, sequenced in a study of CD8 T cells in Susac syndrome. Random hexamers were used to reverse transcribe an amount of 0.5 to 1 ug RNA. From the immunoSEQ multiplex PCR reads, TCRdb called clonotypes with MiXCR, one entry per CDR3 protein. The data contain approximately 280,000 distinct CDR3 sequences, roughly 85% of them singletons. What was sequenced was CD8+ T cells from PBMCs. These receptor sequences come from a human donor with multiple sclerosis.

The chain couples TRBV6-1 to TRBJ2-7; TRBD1 matches 7 bases. CDR1 and CDR2 from the germline V gene are MNHNS and SASEGT. The CDR3 runs to 14 residues. With 6 bases clipped from V and 3 bases from J, the junction kept 8 bases outside the gene matches. The CDR3 protein is CASRNRGKNYEQYF. The CDR3 nucleotides read TGTGCCAGCAGGAACAGGGGCAAAAACTACGAGCAGTACTTC.

The rearrangement links TRBV30 to TRBJ1-3; a possible D gene is TRBD1 (6 bases). The CDR3 covers 12 residues. In germline, CDR1 is GTSNPN, CDR2 SVGIG (reference sequence). This CDR3 is CALTGRGNTIYF. The CDR3 DNA reads TGTGCTTTGACAGGTAGAGGAAACACCATATATTTT.

In nucleotides, the CDR3 is TGTGCCAGCAGCGTTGGGGCTAGCGGGCGCCAAGAGACCCAGTACTTC. Protein sequence: CASSVGASGRQETQYF. V usage is TRBV9 and J usage is TRBJ2-5, with 8 bases identical to TRBD2. CDR3 length equals 16 residues. Unmatched junction bases numbered 7, after V lost 2 bases and J lost 1 base. Germline loops: CDR1 SGDLS, CDR2 YYNGEE.

The rearrangement joins TRBV12-3 or TRBV12-4 to TRBJ2-1, with no clear D. The CDR3 totals 12 residues. Trimming took 3 bases from V and 10 from J, leaving 10 bases between them. The CDR3 DNA sequence: TGTGCCAGCAGTTTCCCCCCCAGAGAGCAGTTCTTC. Translating it yields CASSFPPREQFF.

This sequence joins TRBV7-9 and TRBJ2-5, with 10 nucleotides matching TRBD2. V shed 3 bases and J 7 bases; nucleotides not matched to a gene: 11. The germline V gene has CDR1 SEHNR and CDR2 FQNEAQ (reference sequence). The CDR3 totals 16 residues. The DNA of the CDR3 is TGTGCCAGCAGCTTTGGCCCCCTAGCGGGAGCGGGGACCCAGTACTTC. Protein sequence: CASSFGPLAGAGTQYF.

The chain carries TRBV2 and TRBJ1-2; no definite D call. Between the trimmed V and J ends, which lost 6 bases and 0 bases, there was a span of 11 bases. The CDR3 has 14 residues. Per the germline V gene, CDR1 is SNHLY and CDR2 is FYNNEI. CDR3 in amino acids: CASRGGIANYGYTF. Here the CDR3 DNA reads TGTGCCAGCAGAGGAGGGATCGCTAACTATGGCTACACCTTC.